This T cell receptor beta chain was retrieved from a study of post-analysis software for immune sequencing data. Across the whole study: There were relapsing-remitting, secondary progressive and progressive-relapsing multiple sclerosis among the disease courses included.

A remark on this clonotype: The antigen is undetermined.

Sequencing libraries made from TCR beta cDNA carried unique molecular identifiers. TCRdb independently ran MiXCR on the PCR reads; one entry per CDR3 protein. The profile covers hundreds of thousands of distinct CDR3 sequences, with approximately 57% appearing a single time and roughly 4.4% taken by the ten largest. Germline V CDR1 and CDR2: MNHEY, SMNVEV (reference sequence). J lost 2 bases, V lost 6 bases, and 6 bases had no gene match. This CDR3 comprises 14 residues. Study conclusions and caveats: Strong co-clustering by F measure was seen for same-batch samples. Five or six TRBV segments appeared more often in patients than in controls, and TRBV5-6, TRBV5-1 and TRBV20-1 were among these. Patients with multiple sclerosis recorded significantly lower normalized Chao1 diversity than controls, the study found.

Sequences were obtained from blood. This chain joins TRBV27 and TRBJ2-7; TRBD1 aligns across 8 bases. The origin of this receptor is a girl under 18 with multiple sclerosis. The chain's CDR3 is CASSPQGATYEQYF. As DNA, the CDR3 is TGTGCCAGCAGCCCGCAGGGGGCAACCTACGAGCAGTACTTC.